This is a list of T cell receptor beta chains from one sample in a study of blood T cell repertoires in COVID-19. Libraries were prepared by immunoSEQ multiplex PCR; TCRdb keeps only in-frame clonotypes and omits some of them. This sample carries 270,000 or so clones, 84% of them seen once, and the ten largest clones take around 7.8%. The sample was peripheral blood. The receptor source for this set is a human donor in a cohort sampled during active COVID-19. Both conserved end residues are part of each CDR3. The order of the fields is J gene, V gene, D gene, clone size, CDR3 protein, CDR3 DNA. A D gene is named only where the DNA matches it firmly. Not all rows give a size; the values are once, few, many and, for expanded clones, a class.

TRBJ1-1,TRBV5-1,NA,NA,CASSLPDTPNTEAFF,TGCGCCAGCAGCTTGCCGGACACCCCGAACACTGAAGCTTTCTTT
TRBJ1-2,TRBV6-1,NA,once,CASSEAALTGIGGYTF,TGTGCCAGCAGTGAAGCGGCACTGACAGGAATAGGAGGCTACACCTTC
TRBJ2-2,TRBV9,NA,NA,CASSGQAGELFF,TGTGCCAGCAGCGGTCAGGCCGGGGAGCTGTTTTTT
TRBJ1-5,TRBV27,NA,NA,CASSLGGGYQPQHF,TGTGCCAGCAGCTTGGGGGGGGGTTATCAGCCCCAGCATTTT
TRBJ2-2,TRBV2,TRBD2,once,CASRARTSGGAPGELFF,TGTGCCAGCAGGGCCCGGACTAGCGGGGGGGCTCCGGGGGAGCTGTTTTTT
TRBJ2-1,TRBV10-2,TRBD2,NA,CASLAVSYNEQFF,TGCGCCAGTCTAGCGGTCTCCTACAATGAGCAGTTCTTC
TRBJ2-1,TRBV6-1,NA,NA,CASSEGLDNEQFF,TGTGCCAGCAGTGAAGGACTTGACAATGAGCAGTTCTTC
TRBJ2-7,TRBV7-9,TRBD2,NA,CASSLGVSGIYEQYF,TGTGCCAGCAGCTTGGGGGTTAGCGGGATCTACGAGCAGTACTTC
TRBJ1-6,TRBV6-2/TRBV6-3,TRBD1,few,CASSHTGDWNSPLHF,TGTGCCAGCAGTCACACAGGGGACTGGAATTCACCCCTCCACTTT
TRBJ2-5,TRBV18,TRBD1,NA,CASSQGQEQTQYF,TGTGCCAGCTCACAGGGACAGGAACAGACCCAGTACTTC
TRBJ2-3,TRBV2,TRBD1,NA,CASSGPRRTGVTDTQYF,TGTGCCAGCAGTGGCCCCAGGAGGACAGGGGTCACAGATACGCAGTATTTT
TRBJ2-7,TRBV9,TRBD2,few,CASSVGTSGRAVEQYF,TGTGCCAGCAGCGTCGGGACTAGCGGGAGGGCCGTTGAGCAGTACTTC
TRBJ2-3,TRBV11-3,TRBD1,once,CASSLGRMRDRSSDTQYF,TGTGCCAGCAGCTTAGGGAGAATGCGGGACAGGTCTTCAGATACGCAGTATTTT
TRBJ2-7,TRBV7-2,TRBD2,NA,CASSAGGPYEQYF,TGTGCCAGCTCAGCGGGAGGACCCTACGAGCAGTACTTC
TRBJ1-3,TRBV7-3,TRBD1,many,CASSPTGGAGNTIYF,TGTGCCAGCAGCCCTACAGGGGGCGCTGGAAACACCATATATTTT
TRBJ2-3,TRBV11-2,TRBD2,once,CASSSGLAGFTDTQYF,TGTGCCAGCAGCTCAGGACTAGCGGGGTTCACAGATACGCAGTATTTT
TRBJ2-7,TRBV5-1,TRBD1,NA,CASSLNLGQGDHEQYF,TGCGCCAGCAGCTTAAACCTGGGACAGGGAGACCACGAGCAGTACTTC
TRBJ1-2,TRBV6-1,NA,NA,CASSEASRVYGYTF,TGTGCCAGCAGTGAAGCTTCCAGGGTATATGGCTACACCTTC
TRBJ1-3,TRBV18,TRBD1,NA,CASSPRQGAGNTIYF,TGTGCCAGCTCACCGAGACAGGGAGCTGGAAACACCATATATTTT
TRBJ1-5,TRBV4-1,TRBD1,many,CASSQDSQTGVNQPQHF,TGCGCCAGCAGCCAAGATTCCCAAACAGGGGTCAATCAGCCCCAGCATTTT
TRBJ2-1,TRBV25-1,TRBD2,NA,CASSEPGLASNEQFF,TGTGCCAGCAGTGAACCGGGACTAGCGTCGAATGAGCAGTTCTTC
TRBJ2-3,TRBV27,TRBD2,NA,CASSHTGGTSTDTQYF,TGTGCCAGCTCCCATACGGGGGGAACTAGCACAGATACGCAGTATTTT
TRBJ1-2,TRBV2,NA,NA,CASSRQNRVGYTF,TGTGCCAGCAGTCGCCAAAACAGGGTTGGCTACACCTTC
TRBJ1-1,TRBV2,NA,few,CASSEGLNTEAFF,TGTGCCAGCAGTGAGGGCCTGAACACTGAAGCTTTCTTT
TRBJ2-2,TRBV30,TRBD2,NA,CAWSGTPLMGLAGIVCAGELFF,TGTGCCTGGAGTGGTACCCCGCTAATGGGACTAGCGGGAATCGTCTGTGCCGGGGAGCTGTTTTTT
TRBJ2-7,TRBV2,NA,few,CASSYRSTAYEQYF,TGTGCCAGCAGCTACAGAAGTACCGCCTACGAGCAGTACTTC
TRBJ2-3,TRBV6-2/TRBV6-3,TRBD2,NA,CASSGLAGYTDTQYF,TGTGCCAGCAGTGGACTAGCGGGGTACACAGATACGCAGTATTTT
TRBJ2-3,TRBV4-3,NA,NA,CASSPAGRADTQYF,TGCGCCAGCAGCCCCGCAGGGCGTGCAGATACGCAGTATTTT
TRBJ2-5,TRBV25-1,TRBD2,NA,CASSFGGAETQYF,TGTGCCAGCAGCTTCGGGGGGGCGGAGACCCAGTACTTC